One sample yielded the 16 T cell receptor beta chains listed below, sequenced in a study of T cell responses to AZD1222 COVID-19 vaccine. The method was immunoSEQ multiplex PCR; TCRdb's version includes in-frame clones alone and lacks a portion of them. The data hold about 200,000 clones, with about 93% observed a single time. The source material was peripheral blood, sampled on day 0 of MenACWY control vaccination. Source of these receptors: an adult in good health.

The CDR3 DNA reads as TGTGCCAGCAGCCAAGATGGGGACAGAACGCCTTACGAGCAGTACTTC. It specifies CASSQDGDRTPYEQYF. The chain uses TRBV4-2 and TRBJ2-7; 7 bases fit TRBD1. Trimming took 0 bases from V and 4 from J; bases not matched to a gene: 9. Germline lookup yields CDR1 LGHNA and CDR2 YNFKEQ. The CDR3 is made up of 16 amino acids.

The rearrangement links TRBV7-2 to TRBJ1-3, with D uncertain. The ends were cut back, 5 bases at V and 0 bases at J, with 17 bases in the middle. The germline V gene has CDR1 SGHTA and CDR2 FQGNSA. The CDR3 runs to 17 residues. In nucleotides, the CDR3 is TGTGCCAGCAGCCTACCCCCCCGGCGGAGCTCTGGAAACACCATATATTTT. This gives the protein CASSLPPRRSSGNTIYF.

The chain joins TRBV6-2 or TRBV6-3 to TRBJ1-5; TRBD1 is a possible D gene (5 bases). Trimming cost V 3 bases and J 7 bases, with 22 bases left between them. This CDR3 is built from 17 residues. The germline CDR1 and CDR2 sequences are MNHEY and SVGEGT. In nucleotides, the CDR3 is TGTGCCAGCAGTTATCCCTTGAGGGGAGGTTGGGGACAGCCCCAGCATTTT. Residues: CASSYPLRGGWGQPQHF.

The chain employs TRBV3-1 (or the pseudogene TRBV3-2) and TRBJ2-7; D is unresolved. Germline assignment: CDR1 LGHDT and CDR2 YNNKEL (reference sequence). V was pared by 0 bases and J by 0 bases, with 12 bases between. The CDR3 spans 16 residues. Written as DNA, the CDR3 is TGTGCCAGCAGCCAAGATTCCGGTTTAAGCTCCTACGAGCAGTACTTC. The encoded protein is CASSQDSGLSSYEQYF.

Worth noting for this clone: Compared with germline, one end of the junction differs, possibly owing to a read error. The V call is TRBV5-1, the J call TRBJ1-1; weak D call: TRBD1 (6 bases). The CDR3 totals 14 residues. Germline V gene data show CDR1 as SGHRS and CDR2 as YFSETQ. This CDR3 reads CASTLDSLNTEAFF. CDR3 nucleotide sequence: TGCGCCAGCACCTTGGACAGTCTGAACACTGAAGCTTTCTTT.

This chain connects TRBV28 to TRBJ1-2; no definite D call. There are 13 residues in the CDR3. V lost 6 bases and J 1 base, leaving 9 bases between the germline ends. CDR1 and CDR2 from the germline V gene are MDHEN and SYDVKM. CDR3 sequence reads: CASRTLVNYGYTF. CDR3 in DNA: TGTGCCAGCAGAACACTCGTTAACTATGGCTACACCTTC.

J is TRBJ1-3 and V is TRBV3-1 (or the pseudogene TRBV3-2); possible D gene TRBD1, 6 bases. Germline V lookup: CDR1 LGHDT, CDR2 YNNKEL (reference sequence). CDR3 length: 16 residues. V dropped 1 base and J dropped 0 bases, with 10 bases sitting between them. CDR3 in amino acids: CASSQVGGGSGNTIYF. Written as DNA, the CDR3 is TGTGCCAGCAGCCAAGTAGGGGGGGGCTCTGGAAACACCATATATTTT.

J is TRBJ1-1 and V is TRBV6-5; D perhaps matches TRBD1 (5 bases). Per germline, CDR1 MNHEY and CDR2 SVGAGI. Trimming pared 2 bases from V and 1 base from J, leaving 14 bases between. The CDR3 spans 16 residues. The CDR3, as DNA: TGTGCCAGCAGTTACCAGGGTCCCCGGACGAACACTGAAGCTTTCTTT. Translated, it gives CASSYQGPRTNTEAFF.

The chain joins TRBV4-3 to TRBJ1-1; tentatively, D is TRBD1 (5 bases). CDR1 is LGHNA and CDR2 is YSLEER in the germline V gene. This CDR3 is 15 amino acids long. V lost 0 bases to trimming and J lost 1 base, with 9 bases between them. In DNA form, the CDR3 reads TGCGCCAGCAGCCAAGATGGTCAGGGGAACACTGAAGCTTTCTTT. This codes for CASSQDGQGNTEAFF.

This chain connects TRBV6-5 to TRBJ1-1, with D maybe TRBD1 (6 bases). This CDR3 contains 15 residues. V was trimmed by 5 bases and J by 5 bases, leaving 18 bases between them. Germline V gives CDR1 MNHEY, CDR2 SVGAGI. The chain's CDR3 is CASSPAGKGGTEAFF. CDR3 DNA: TGTGCCAGCAGTCCCGCGGGCAAGGGGGGGACTGAAGCTTTCTTT.

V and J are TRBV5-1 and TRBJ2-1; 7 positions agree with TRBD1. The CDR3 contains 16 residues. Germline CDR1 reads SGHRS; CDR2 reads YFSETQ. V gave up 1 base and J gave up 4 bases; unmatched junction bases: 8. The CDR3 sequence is CASSLTAGGSYNEQFF. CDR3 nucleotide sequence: TGCGCCAGCAGCTTGACCGCAGGGGGATCATACAATGAGCAGTTCTTC.

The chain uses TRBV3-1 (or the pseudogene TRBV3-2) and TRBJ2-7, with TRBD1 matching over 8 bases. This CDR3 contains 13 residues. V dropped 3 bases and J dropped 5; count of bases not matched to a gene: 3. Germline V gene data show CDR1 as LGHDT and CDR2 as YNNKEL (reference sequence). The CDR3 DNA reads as TGTGCCAGCAGCCAGATGGACAGGGACGAGCAGTACTTC. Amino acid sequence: CASSQMDRDEQYF.

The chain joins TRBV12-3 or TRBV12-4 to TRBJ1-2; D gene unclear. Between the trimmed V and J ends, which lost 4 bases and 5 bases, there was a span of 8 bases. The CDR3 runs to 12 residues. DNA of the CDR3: TGTGCCAGCAGTTCCCCGAGTTATGGCTACACCTTC. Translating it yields CASSSPSYGYTF.

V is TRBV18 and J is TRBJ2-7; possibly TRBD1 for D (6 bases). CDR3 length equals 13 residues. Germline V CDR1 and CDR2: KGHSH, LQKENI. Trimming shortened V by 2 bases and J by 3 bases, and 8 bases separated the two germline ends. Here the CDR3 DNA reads TGTGCCAGCTCACCAGGCAGGGGCTACGAGCAGTACTTC. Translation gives CASSPGRGYEQYF. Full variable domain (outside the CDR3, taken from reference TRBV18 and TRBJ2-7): NAGVMQNPRHLVRRRGQEARLRCSPMKGHSHVYWYRQLPEEGLKFMVYLQKENIIDESGMPKERFSAEFPKEGPSILRIQQVVRGDSAAYFCASSPGRGYEQYFGPGTRLTVT.

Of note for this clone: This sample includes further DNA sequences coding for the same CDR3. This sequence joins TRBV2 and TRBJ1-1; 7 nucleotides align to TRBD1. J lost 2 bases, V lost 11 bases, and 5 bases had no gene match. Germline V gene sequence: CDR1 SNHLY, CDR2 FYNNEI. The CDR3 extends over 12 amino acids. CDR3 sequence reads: CASNRGNTEAFF. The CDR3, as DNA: TGTGCCTCAAACAGGGGCAACACTGAAGCTTTCTTT.

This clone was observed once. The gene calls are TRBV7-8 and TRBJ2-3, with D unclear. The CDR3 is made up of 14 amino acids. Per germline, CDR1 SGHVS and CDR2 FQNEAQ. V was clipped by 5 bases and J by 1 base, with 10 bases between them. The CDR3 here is CASSRSGRTDTQYF. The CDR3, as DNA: TGTGCCAGCAGCCGTTCTGGCCGCACAGATACGCAGTATTTT.